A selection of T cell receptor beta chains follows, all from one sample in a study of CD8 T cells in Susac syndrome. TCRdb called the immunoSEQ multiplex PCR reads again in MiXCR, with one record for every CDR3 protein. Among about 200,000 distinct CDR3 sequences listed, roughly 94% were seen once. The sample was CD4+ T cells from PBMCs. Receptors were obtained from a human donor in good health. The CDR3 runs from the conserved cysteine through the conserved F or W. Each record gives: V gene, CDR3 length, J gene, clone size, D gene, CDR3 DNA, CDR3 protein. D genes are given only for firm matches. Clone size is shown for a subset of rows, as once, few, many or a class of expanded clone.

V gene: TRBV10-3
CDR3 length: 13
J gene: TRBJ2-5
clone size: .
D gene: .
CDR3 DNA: TGTGCCATCAGGACGGGGGTAGTGGAGACCCAGTACTTC
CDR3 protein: CAIRTGVVETQYF

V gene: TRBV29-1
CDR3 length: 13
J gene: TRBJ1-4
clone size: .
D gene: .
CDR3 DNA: TGCAGCGCTAGCCCAGGGTGGGGTGAAAAACTGTTTTTT
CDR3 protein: CSASPGWGEKLFF

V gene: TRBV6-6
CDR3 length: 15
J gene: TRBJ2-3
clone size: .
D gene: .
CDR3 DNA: TGTGCCAGCAGTTATTCTACCCGCCCAGCAGATACGCAGTATTTT
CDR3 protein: CASSYSTRPADTQYF

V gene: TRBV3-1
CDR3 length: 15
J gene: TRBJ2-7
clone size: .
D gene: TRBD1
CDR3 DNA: TGTGCCAGCAGCCAACCCGGGACAGGGGCCTACGAGCAGTACTTC
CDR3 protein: CASSQPGTGAYEQYF

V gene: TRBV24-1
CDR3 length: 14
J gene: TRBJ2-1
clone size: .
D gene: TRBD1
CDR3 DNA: TGTGCCACCAGTGTCGAGGGACAGGGTCCTGAGCAGTTCTTC
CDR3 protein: CATSVEGQGPEQFF

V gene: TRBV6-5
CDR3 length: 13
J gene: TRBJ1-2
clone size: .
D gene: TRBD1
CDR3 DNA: TGTGCCAGCATCTCCGACAGGGATAGTGGCTACACCTTC
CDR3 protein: CASISDRDSGYTF

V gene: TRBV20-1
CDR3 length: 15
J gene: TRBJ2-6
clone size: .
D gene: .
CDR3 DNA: TGCAGTGCTCCACAGGCCGGGGTTGGGGCCAACGTCCTGACTTTC
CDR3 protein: CSAPQAGVGANVLTF

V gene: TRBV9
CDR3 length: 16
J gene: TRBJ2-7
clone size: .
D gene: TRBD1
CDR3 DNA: TGTGCCAGCAGTGGGGACAGGGGGATCAGCTCCTACGAGCAGTACTTC
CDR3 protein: CASSGDRGISSYEQYF

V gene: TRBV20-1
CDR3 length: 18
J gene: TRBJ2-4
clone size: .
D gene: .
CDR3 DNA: TGCAGTGCTAGATACCCGGCCGTCGGGGATTTAGCCAAAAACATTCAGTACTTC
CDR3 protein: CSARYPAVGDLAKNIQYF

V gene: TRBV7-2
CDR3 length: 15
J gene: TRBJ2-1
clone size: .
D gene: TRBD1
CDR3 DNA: TGTGCCAGCAGCTTAGACCGGGACAGCTACAATGAGCAGTTCTTC
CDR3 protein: CASSLDRDSYNEQFF

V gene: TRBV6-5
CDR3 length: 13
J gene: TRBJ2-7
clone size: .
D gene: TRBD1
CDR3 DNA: TGTGCCAGCAGGACGACAGGGACCTACGAGCAGTACTTC
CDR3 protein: CASRTTGTYEQYF

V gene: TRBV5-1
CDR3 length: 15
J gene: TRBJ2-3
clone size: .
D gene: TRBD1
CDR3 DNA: TGCGCCAGCAGCTTGGAAGGACAGGGGACAGATACGCAGTATTTT
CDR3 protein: CASSLEGQGTDTQYF

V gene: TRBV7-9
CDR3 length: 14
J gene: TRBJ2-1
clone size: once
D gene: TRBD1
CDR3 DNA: TGTGCCAGCAGCTACCGGGACAGGCGTAATGAGCAGTTCTTC
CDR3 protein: CASSYRDRRNEQFF

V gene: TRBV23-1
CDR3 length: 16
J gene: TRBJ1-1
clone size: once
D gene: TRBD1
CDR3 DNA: TGCGCCAGCAAACAGGGGCCAAATGAGATGAACACTGAAGCTTTCTTT
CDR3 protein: CASKQGPNEMNTEAFF

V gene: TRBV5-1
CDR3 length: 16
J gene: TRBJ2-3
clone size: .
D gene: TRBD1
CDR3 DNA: TGCGCCAGCAGCCCATCTCCGGGACAGGGAGCAGATACGCAGTATTTT
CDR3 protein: CASSPSPGQGADTQYF

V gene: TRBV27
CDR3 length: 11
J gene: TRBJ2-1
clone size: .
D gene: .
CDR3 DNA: TGTGCCACCAGTCTTATCGATGAGCAGTTCTTC
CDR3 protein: CATSLIDEQFF

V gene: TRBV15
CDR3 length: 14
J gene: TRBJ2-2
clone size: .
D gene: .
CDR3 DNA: TGTGCCACCAGCAGACAGGGTGCGGCCGGGGAGCTGTTTTTT
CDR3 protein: CATSRQGAAGELFF

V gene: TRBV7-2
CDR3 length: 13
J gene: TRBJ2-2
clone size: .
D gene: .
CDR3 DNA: TGTGCCAGCCGATCGGTGAACACCGGGGAGCTGTTTTTT
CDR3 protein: CASRSVNTGELFF

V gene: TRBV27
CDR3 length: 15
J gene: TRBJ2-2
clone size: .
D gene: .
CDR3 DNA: TGTGCCAGCAGTTGGGGCGGATCGGTAACCGGGGAGCTGTTTTTT
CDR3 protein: CASSWGGSVTGELFF

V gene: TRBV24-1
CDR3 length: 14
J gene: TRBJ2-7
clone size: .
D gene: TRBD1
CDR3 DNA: TGTGCCACCAGTCCCGGACAGGGAAACTACGAGCAGTACTTC
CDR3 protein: CATSPGQGNYEQYF

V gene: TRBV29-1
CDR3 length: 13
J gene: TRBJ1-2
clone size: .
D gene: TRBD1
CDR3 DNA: TGCAGCGTTAGGGGGACAGGCTCTTATGGCTACACCTTC
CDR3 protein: CSVRGTGSYGYTF

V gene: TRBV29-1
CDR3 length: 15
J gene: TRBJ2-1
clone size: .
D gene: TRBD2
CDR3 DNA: TGCAGCGTTAAGCTAGCGGGGCTAAATGACAATGAGCAGTTCTTC
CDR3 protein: CSVKLAGLNDNEQFF

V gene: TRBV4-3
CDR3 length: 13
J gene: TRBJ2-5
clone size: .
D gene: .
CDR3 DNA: TGCGCCAGCTCCCGGGAACCGGGGGAGACCCAGTACTTC
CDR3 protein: CASSREPGETQYF

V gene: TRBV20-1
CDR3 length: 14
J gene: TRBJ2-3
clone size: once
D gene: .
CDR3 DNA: TGCAGTGCTAGGGTACTCGAAGGCACAGATACGCAGTATTTT
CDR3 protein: CSARVLEGTDTQYF

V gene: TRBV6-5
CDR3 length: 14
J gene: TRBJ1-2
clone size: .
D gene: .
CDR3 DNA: TGTGCCAGCAGTAGACACGGGAACAAATATGGCTACACCTTC
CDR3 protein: CASSRHGNKYGYTF

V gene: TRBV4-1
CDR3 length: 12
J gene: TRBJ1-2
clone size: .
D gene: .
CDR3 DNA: TGCGCCAGCAGCCAAGGGACAGATGGCTACACCTTC
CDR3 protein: CASSQGTDGYTF

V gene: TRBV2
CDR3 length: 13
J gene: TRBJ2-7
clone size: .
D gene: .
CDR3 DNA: TGTGCCACTTTCCGGGACCCCGGGGGCGAGCAGTACTTC
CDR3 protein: CATFRDPGGEQYF

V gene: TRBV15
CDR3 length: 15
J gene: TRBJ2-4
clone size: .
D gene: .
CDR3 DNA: TGTGCCACCAGCAGAGATTATGTGGGGCATGGCATTCAGTACTTC
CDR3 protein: CATSRDYVGHGIQYF

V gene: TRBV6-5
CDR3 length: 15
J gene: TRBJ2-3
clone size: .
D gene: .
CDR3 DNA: TGTGCCAGCAGTTACTACGGGGTGGTCACAGATACGCAGTATTTT
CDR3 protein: CASSYYGVVTDTQYF

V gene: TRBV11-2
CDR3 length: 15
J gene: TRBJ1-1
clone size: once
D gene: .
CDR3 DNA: TGTGCCAGCAGCGTAACCGGGACACCGAACACTGAAGCTTTCTTT
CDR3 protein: CASSVTGTPNTEAFF

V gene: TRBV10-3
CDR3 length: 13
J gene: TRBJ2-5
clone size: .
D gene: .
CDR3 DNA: TGTGCCACCAAAGGGCCCGGACCGGAGACCCAGTACTTC
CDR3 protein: CATKGPGPETQYF

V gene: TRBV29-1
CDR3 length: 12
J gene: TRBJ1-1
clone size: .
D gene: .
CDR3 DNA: TGCAGCGTTGAGTACATGAACACTGAAGCTTTCTTT
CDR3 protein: CSVEYMNTEAFF

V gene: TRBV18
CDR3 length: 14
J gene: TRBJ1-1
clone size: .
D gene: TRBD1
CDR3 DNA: TGTGCCAGCTCACCAAGGACAGGAGACACTGAAGCTTTCTTT
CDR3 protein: CASSPRTGDTEAFF

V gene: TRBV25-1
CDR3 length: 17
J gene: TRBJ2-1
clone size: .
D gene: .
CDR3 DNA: TGTGCCAGCAGTGACGAGATGGGTCGTTGGGCGTCTGGTGAGCAGTTCTTC
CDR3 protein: CASSDEMGRWASGEQFF

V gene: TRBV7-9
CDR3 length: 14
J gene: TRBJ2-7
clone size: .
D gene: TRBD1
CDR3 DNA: TGTGCCAGCAGCTTACAGACAGGGAACTACGAGCAGTACTTC
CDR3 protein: CASSLQTGNYEQYF

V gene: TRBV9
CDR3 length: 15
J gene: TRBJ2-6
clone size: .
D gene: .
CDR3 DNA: TGTGCCAGCAGCGATCCAGGACCCGGGGCCAACGTCCTGACTTTC
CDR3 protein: CASSDPGPGANVLTF

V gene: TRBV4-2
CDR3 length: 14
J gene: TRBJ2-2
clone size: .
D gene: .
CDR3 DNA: TGTGCCAGCAGCCAAGTTAGGAACACCGGGGAGCTGTTTTTT
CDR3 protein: CASSQVRNTGELFF

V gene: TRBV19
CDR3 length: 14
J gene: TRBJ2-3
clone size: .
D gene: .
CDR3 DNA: TGTGCCAGTAGTATATCCAGGGAGGTAGATACGCAGTATTTT
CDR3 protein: CASSISREVDTQYF

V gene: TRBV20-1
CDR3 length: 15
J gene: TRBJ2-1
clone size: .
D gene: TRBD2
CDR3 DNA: TGCAGTGCTAGAGACCAGCGGGGGGGCCGTCATGAGCAGTTCTTC
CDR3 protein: CSARDQRGGRHEQFF

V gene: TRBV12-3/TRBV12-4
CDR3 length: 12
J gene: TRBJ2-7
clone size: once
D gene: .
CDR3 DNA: TGTGCCAGCAGTGAAACCCCGTGGGAGCAGTACTTC
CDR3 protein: CASSETPWEQYF

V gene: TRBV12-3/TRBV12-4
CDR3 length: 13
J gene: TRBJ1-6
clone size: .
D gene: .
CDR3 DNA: TGTGCCAGCAGTCGGGGACGCTTTTCACCCCTCCACTTT
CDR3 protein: CASSRGRFSPLHF

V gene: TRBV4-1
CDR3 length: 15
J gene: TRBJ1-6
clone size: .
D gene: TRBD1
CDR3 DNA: TGCGCCAGCAGCCGATGGACAGGGGAAGATTTAACCCTCCACTTT
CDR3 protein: CASSRWTGEDLTLHF

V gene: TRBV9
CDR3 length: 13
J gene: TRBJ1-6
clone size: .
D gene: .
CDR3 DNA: TGTGCCAGCTCCCCGGGGGGGGTGTCACCCCTCCACTTT
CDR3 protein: CASSPGGVSPLHF

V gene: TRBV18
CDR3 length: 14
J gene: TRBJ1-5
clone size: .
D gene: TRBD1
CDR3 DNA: TGTGCCAGCTCTCCGACAGGGACCAATCAGCCCCAGCATTTT
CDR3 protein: CASSPTGTNQPQHF

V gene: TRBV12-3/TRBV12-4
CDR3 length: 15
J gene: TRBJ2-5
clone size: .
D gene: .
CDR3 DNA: TGTGCCAGCACTTCATCGGTTGGCCGACAAGAGACCCAGTACTTC
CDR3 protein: CASTSSVGRQETQYF

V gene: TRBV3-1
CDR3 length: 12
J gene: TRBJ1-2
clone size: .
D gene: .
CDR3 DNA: TGTGCCAGCAGCCAAGCAGGGGAAGGCTACACCTTC
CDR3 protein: CASSQAGEGYTF

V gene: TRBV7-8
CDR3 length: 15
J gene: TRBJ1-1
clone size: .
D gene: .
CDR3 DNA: TGTGCCAGCAGCCCCTACAGGACTATGAACACTGAAGCTTTCTTT
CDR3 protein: CASSPYRTMNTEAFF

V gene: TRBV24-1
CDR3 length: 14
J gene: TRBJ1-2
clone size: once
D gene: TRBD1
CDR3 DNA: TGTGCCACCAGTGATGGGGACAGGGGCGGTGGCTACACCTTC
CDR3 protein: CATSDGDRGGGYTF

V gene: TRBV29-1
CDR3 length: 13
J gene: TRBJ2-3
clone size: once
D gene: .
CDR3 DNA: TGCAGCGTTGAAGTAACGGGCACAGATACGCAGTATTTT
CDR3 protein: CSVEVTGTDTQYF

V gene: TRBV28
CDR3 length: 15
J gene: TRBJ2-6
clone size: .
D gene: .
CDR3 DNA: TGTGCCAGCAGTTTAATGGGTTCTGGGGCCAACGTCCTGACTTTC
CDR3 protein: CASSLMGSGANVLTF

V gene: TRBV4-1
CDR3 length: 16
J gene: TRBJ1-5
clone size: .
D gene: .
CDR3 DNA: TGCGCCAGCAGCCAAATGGCGGGCAAAGTCGATCAGCCCCAGCATTTT
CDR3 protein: CASSQMAGKVDQPQHF

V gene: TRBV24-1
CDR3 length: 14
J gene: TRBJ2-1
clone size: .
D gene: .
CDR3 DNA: TGTGCCACCAGTGACGGCAACGGAAACAATGAGCAGTTCTTC
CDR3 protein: CATSDGNGNNEQFF

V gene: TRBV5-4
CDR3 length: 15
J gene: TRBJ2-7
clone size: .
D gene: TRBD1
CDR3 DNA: TGTGCCAGCAGCTTGGGGACAGGGACCTTCTACGAGCAGTACTTC
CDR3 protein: CASSLGTGTFYEQYF

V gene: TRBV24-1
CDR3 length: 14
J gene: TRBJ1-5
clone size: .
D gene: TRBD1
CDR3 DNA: TGTGCCACCAGTGGGGACAGGGGAGTACAGCCCCAGCATTTT
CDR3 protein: CATSGDRGVQPQHF